The 22 T cell receptor beta chains presented below share a single source sample, sequenced in a study of blood T cell repertoires in COVID-19. Sequenced by immunoSEQ multiplex PCR; TCRdb stores in-frame clones only, minus some. The data contain approximately 250,000 clones, 92% of them singletons. Sequenced material: peripheral blood. These receptors came from a man aged 30 to 45 with COVID-19, enrolled during active disease.

CDR3 bases: TGTGCCAGCAGCCCGGACAGAGCTAATGAAAAACTGTTTTTT. It encodes CASSPDRANEKLFF. The chain employs TRBV6-5 and TRBJ1-4, with a weak D call TRBD1 (6 bases). The CDR3 contains 14 residues. Germline V CDR1 and CDR2: MNHEY, SVGAGI. Between the trimmed V and J ends, which lost 6 bases and 3 bases, there was a span of 11 bases.

The rearrangement uses TRBV19 and TRBJ2-3, with 8 bases lining up with TRBD1. The germline V gene encodes CDR1 LNHDA and CDR2 SQIVND (reference sequence). J was trimmed by 4 bases and V by 10 bases; bases with no gene match: 13. The CDR3 covers 15 residues. The CDR3 spells CATTAKDRGPDTQYF. For the CDR3, the DNA is TGTGCCACCACCGCTAAAGACAGGGGCCCAGATACGCAGTATTTT.

The chain recombines TRBV5-6 with TRBJ1-5; D unresolved. The CDR3 is 14 amino acids. Trimming took 4 bases from V and 0 from J, leaving 8 bases between them. Germline V gives CDR1 SGHDT, CDR2 YYEEEE. The CDR3 DNA reads TGTGCCAGCAGCCGTACATATAGCAATCAGCCCCAGCATTTT. Protein: CASSRTYSNQPQHF.

This clone was seen a few times. The V gene is TRBV7-9, the J gene TRBJ1-3, with TRBD1 as a possible D gene (6 bases). Germline CDR1 is SEHNR and CDR2 is FQNEAQ (reference sequence). Trimming took off 4 bases at V and 1 base at J, with 23 bases between the two ends. The CDR3 spans 19 residues. CDR3 amino acids: CASSSQQTGWAQSGNTIYF. The CDR3, as DNA: TGTGCCAGCAGCTCTCAACAAACAGGGTGGGCGCAATCTGGAAACACCATATATTTT.

The chain has TRBV3-1 (or the pseudogene TRBV3-2) and TRBJ1-1; 7 bases fit TRBD1. CDR1 and CDR2 from the germline V gene are LGHDT and YNNKEL (reference sequence). J lost 4 bases, V lost 2 bases, and 10 bases had no gene match. This CDR3 is 16 amino acids long. Here the CDR3 DNA reads TGTGCCAGCAGCCAAACCGACAGGGTACGGAGCACTGAAGCTTTCTTT. Amino acid sequence: CASSQTDRVRSTEAFF.

The chain combines TRBV7-3 with TRBJ1-4; tentative D call: TRBD1 (5 bases). CDR1 is SGHTA, CDR2 FQGTGA, per germline. Trimming removed 0 bases from V and 8 bases from J, with 13 bases in between. This CDR3 has 15 residues. CDR3 coding DNA: TGTGCCAGCAGCTTAACTAGAGACAGTTGGGAAAAACTGTTTTTT. This encodes CASSLTRDSWEKLFF.

The chain is built from TRBV5-5 and TRBJ2-5, with D perhaps TRBD2 (6 bases). Trimming removed 4 bases from V and 5 bases from J, with 21 bases in between. Germline V lookup: CDR1 SGHKS, CDR2 YYEKEE (reference sequence). This CDR3 comprises 16 residues. The DNA of the CDR3 is TGTGCCAGCAGCCCCCTCGTTGGAGGGAAGGGCGAGACCCAGTACTTC. Protein: CASSPLVGGKGETQYF.

This sequence joins TRBV2 and TRBJ2-1, with TRBD2 matching over 11 bases. Germline CDR1 SNHLY, CDR2 FYNNEI. Losses at the gene ends were 5 bases for V and 4 bases for J; bases not matched to a gene: 4. The CDR3 contains 15 residues. The CDR3 here is CASSSTSGTYNEQFF. The CDR3 DNA reads as TGTGCCAGCAGTTCGACTAGCGGGACTTACAATGAGCAGTTCTTC.

This clone was recorded only once. Distinct nucleotide sequences in the sample also encode this CDR3. J is TRBJ1-1 and V is TRBV19, with a tentative D call TRBD1 (6 bases). The length of the CDR3 is 14 residues. Germline V lookup: CDR1 LNHDA, CDR2 SQIVND (reference sequence). Trimming took 1 base from V and 5 from J, leaving 11 bases between them. This CDR3 is CASSIGRGGTEAFF. CDR3 nucleotide sequence: TGTGCCAGTAGTATAGGAAGGGGGGGAACTGAAGCTTTCTTT.

The chain recombines TRBV5-1 with TRBJ1-4; D uncertain. From germline, CDR1 is SGHRS and CDR2 YFSETQ. Between the trimmed V and J ends, which lost 0 bases and 0 bases, there was a span of 6 bases. The CDR3 spans 15 residues. DNA of the CDR3: TGCGCCAGCAGCTTGGACGGTGCAACTAATGAAAAACTGTTTTTT. As protein: CASSLDGATNEKLFF.

The chain has TRBV9 and TRBJ2-1; 9 bases fit TRBD2. The germline gives CDR1 SGDLS, CDR2 YYNGEE. The CDR3 contains 15 residues. The J segment lost 4 bases and the V segment lost 3 bases, leaving 5 bases of the junction unmatched. The CDR3 reads CASSAKTSGYNEQFF. The CDR3 nucleotides read TGTGCCAGCAGCGCGAAGACTAGCGGATACAATGAGCAGTTCTTC.

DNA of the CDR3: TGCGCCAGCAGCTACGGACAGGGGAGTTTGGCTTTCTTT. This translates into CASSYGQGSLAFF. The chain employs TRBV5-1 and TRBJ1-1; 9 bases map to TRBD1. The germline V gene encodes CDR1 SGHRS and CDR2 YFSETQ. This CDR3 is 13 amino acids long. J lost 11 bases, V lost 3 bases, and 8 bases had no gene match.

This clone was counted between two and nine times. The chain employs TRBV14 and TRBJ1-2; D is perhaps TRBD1 (6 bases). V was pared by 4 bases and J by 1 base, with 10 bases between. The CDR3 contains 14 residues. Germline values: CDR1 SGHDN, CDR2 FVKESK. In nucleotides, the CDR3 is TGTGCCAGCAGCCCAGGACAGAGTAACTATGGCTACACCTTC. Its translation: CASSPGQSNYGYTF. Based on the CDR3 plus reference TRBV14 and TRBJ1-2, the full variable domain is EAGVTQFPSHSVIEKGQTVTLRCDPISGHDNLYWYRRVMGKEIKFLLHFVKESKQDESGMPNNRFLAERTGGTYSTLKVQPAELEDSGVYFCASSPGQSNYGYTFGSGTRLTVV.

This CDR3 reads CASAQGDTQYF. The CDR3 DNA reads as TGTGCCAGCGCGCAGGGCGATACGCAGTATTTT. This chain joins TRBV5-6 and TRBJ2-3, with D possibly TRBD1 on 5 matching bases. This CDR3 is 11 amino acids long. V shed 7 bases and J shed 6 bases, with 9 bases lying between them. The V gene's germline CDR1 is SGHDT and CDR2 YYEEEE.

This clone was observed once. V and J are TRBV7-2 and TRBJ2-1; 7 bases are shared with TRBD2. The CDR3 has 14 residues. The germline V gene has CDR1 SGHTA and CDR2 FQGNSA. The V segment lost 1 base and the J segment 8 bases; nucleotides outside the gene matches: 5. CDR3 nucleotides: TGTGCCAGCAGCTTAGAACTAGCGATGGATGAGCAGTTCTTC. It is translated as CASSLELAMDEQFF.

The rearrangement links TRBV28 to TRBJ1-1, with D tentatively TRBD1 (6 bases). V dropped 2 bases and J dropped 7 bases, with 11 bases sitting between them. This CDR3 has 13 amino acids. CDR1 is MDHEN and CDR2 is SYDVKM in the germline V gene. CDR3 sequence reads: CASSLDRFREAFF. Written as DNA, the CDR3 is TGTGCCAGCAGTTTAGACAGGTTCCGTGAAGCTTTCTTT.

The chain joins TRBV5-1 to TRBJ2-5, with 7 bases that match TRBD1. Germline V gene data show CDR1 as SGHRS and CDR2 as YFSETQ. V lost 4 bases, J lost 7 bases, and 10 bases stayed unmatched. This CDR3 region has 14 residues. The CDR3 DNA follows: TGCGCCAGCAGCCCTACCGACAGGGACGGGACCCAGTACTTC. Amino acid sequence: CASSPTDRDGTQYF.

J is TRBJ2-1 and V is TRBV6-6, with D tentatively TRBD2 (5 bases). Trimming removed 8 bases from V and 0 bases from J, with 17 bases in between. Germline V lookup: CDR1 MNHNY, CDR2 SVGAGI (reference sequence). This CDR3 has 16 residues. CDR3 protein: CASSSGRAVSYNEQFF. The CDR3 bases are TGTGCCAGCTCCTCTGGGCGGGCCGTCTCCTACAATGAGCAGTTCTTC.

This rearrangement joins TRBV30 to TRBJ2-5, with 8 bases matching TRBD2. Germline CDR1 reads GTSNPN; CDR2 reads SVGIG (reference sequence). V lost 8 bases and J lost 3; bases outside the gene matches: 8. CDR3 length: 13 amino acids. CDR3 nucleotides: TGTGCCGGACAGCGGGGGCCGAAAGAGACCCAGTACTTC. Translated: CAGQRGPKETQYF.

The J gene is TRBJ1-1, the V gene TRBV29-1; the match to TRBD1 covers 8 bases. The ends lost 6 bases at V and 1 base at J; junction bases unmatched: 4. CDR1 and CDR2 (germline): SQVTM, ANQGSEA. The CDR3 spans 13 residues. This chain's CDR3 is CSVNGQGNTEAFF. The CDR3 coding sequence is TGCAGCGTAAACGGACAGGGGAACACTGAAGCTTTCTTT.

This chain links TRBV19 with TRBJ1-5; 7 positions match TRBD1. CDR1 and CDR2 (germline): LNHDA, SQIVND (reference sequence). V shed 5 bases and J 3 bases; nucleotides not matched to a gene: 1. The CDR3 covers 13 residues. The CDR3 DNA reads as TGTGCCAGTAGTGGACAGGCCAATCAGCCCCAGCATTTT. It codes for CASSGQANQPQHF.

This clone was seen just once. CDR3: CASSFDSSYEQYF. For the CDR3, the DNA is TGTGCCAGCAGCTTCGACAGCTCCTACGAGCAGTACTTC. The V and J genes are TRBV7-9 and TRBJ2-7; D possibly corresponds to TRBD1 (5 bases). Germline CDR1 SEHNR, CDR2 FQNEAQ (reference sequence). The CDR3 contains 13 residues. Deletions cut 3 bases from V and 0 bases from J, with 6 bases between. The full variable domain, with the rest looked up from reference TRBV7-9 and TRBJ2-7, is DTGVSQNPRHKITKRGQNVTFRCDPISEHNRLYWYRQTLGQGPEFLTYFQNEAQLEKSRLLSDRFSAERPKGSFSTLEIQRTEQGDSAMYLCASSFDSSYEQYFGPGTRLTVT.